This T cell receptor (beta chain) was sequenced during a study of vaccination and CD4 T cells after COVID-19. Study overall: The interval from dose two to post-vaccine sampling had a median of approximately 70 days, and it ranged from 14 to 241. The peptides that stimulated the cells were overlapping spike peptides from SARS-CoV-2, HCoV-NL63, HCoV-OC43 and HCoV-229E.

Researchers used the Oncomine TCR Beta short-read assay to sequence DNA from cultured CD4+ T cells. Cultured CD4+ T cells yielded the extracted genomic DNA. MiXCR, applied by TCRdb to the PCR reads, yields one record per CDR3 protein. The table records over 3,500 distinct CDR3 sequences, about a fifth of them present only once. The sample's treatment: approximately 10-day PBMC culture with coronavirus spike peptide pools or control peptides (ViraFEST assay). ViraFEST used peptide pools to expand antigen-specific T cells before TCR sequencing. In this sample, this clonotype turned up a few times. What it binds is unknown. V gave up 1 base and J gave up 0 bases, with 12 bases separating them. The CDR3 is 16 amino acids.

The receptor was isolated from a human donor who had recovered from COVID-19. The rearrangement joins TRBV12-3 or TRBV12-4 to TRBJ1-2; no firm D call. The sequenced sample consisted of CD4+ T cells from blood, cultured in vitro. The CDR3 loop is CASSLVSGSANYGYTF. DNA for the CDR3: TGTGCCAGCAGTTTAGTTAGTGGATCGGCTAACTATGGCTACACCTTC.